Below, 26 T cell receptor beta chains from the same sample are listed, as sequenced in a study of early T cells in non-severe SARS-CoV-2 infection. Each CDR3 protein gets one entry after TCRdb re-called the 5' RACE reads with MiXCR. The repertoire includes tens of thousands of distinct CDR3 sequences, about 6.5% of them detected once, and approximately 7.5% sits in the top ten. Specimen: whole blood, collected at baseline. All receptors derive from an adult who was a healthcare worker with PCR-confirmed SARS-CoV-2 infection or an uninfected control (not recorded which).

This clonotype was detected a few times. The CDR3 sequence is CASSVDSGSGSPLHF. CDR3 DNA: TGTGCCAGCAGCGTAGATTCAGGGTCGGGATCACCCCTCCACTTT. The V and J genes are TRBV9 and TRBJ1-6; weak D call: TRBD1 (5 bases). CDR1 is SGDLS, CDR2 YYNGEE, per germline. V was shortened by 0 bases and J by 10 bases, with 14 bases between the two germline ends. The CDR3 spans 15 residues. The full variable domain, completed using reference TRBV9 and TRBJ1-6, is DSGVTQTPKHLITATGQRVTLRCSPRSGDLSVYWYQQSLDQGLQFLIQYYNGEERAKGNILERFSAQQFPDLHSELNLSSLELGDSALYFCASSVDSGSGSPLHFGNGTRLTVT.

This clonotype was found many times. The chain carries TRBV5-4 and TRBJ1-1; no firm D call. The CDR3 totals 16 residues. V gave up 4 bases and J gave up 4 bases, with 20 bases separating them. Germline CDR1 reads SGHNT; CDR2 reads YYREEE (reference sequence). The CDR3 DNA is TGTGCCAGCAGCATTCCTCCACCCGTTCTAGGCACTGAAGCTTTCTTT. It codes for CASSIPPPVLGTEAFF.

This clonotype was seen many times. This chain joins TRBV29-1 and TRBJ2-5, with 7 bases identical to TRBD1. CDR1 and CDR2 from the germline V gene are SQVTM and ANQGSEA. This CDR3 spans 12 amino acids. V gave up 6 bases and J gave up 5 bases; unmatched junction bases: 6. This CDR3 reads CSVDRAGETQYF. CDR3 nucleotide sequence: TGCAGCGTCGACAGGGCTGGGGAGACCCAGTACTTC.

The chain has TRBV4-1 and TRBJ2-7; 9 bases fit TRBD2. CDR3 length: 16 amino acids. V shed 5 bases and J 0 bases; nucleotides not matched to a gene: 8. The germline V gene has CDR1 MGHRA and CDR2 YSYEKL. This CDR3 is CASSILAGPSSYEQYF. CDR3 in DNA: TGCGCCAGCAGCATTCTAGCGGGACCTAGCTCCTACGAGCAGTACTTC.

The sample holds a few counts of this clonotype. The CDR3 DNA reads TGTGCCAGCTCGGGGGAGACCCAGTACTTC. It codes for CASSGETQYF. This chain uses TRBV18 with TRBJ2-5; D is unclear. The CDR3 has 10 residues. Germline V lookup: CDR1 KGHSH, CDR2 LQKENI. Trimming shortened V by 6 bases and J by 5 bases, and 4 bases separated the two germline ends.

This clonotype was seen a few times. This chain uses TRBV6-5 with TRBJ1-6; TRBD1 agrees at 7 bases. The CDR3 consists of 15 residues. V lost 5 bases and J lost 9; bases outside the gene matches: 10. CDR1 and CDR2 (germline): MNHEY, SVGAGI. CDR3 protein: CASSMGSRGGSPLHF. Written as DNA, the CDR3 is TGTGCCAGCAGTATGGGAAGCAGGGGGGGTTCACCCCTCCACTTT.

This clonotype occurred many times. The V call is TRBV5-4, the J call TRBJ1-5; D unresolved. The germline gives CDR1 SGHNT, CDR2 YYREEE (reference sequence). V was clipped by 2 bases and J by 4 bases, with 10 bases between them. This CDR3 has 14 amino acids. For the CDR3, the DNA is TGTGCCAGCAGCTTTCGAGGGCCAAATCAGCCCCAGCATTTT. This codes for CASSFRGPNQPQHF.

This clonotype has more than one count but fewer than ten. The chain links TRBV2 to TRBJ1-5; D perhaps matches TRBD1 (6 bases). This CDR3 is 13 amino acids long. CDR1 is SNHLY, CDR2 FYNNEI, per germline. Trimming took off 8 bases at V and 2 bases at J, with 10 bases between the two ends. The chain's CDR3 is CASGRGGNQPQHF. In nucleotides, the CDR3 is TGTGCCAGCGGGAGGGGGGGCAATCAGCCCCAGCATTTT.

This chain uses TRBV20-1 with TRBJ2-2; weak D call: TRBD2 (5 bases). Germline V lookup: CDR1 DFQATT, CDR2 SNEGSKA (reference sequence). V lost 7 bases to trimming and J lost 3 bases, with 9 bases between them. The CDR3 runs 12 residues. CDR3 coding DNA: TGCAGTGTAGAGGGTTACACCGGGGAGCTGTTTTTT. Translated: CSVEGYTGELFF.

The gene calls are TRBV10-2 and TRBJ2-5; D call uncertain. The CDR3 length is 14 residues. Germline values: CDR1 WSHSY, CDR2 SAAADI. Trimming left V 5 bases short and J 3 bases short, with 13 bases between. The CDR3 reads CASSFGSRKETQYF. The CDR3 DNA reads TGCGCCAGCAGTTTTGGGTCGCGCAAAGAGACCCAGTACTTC.

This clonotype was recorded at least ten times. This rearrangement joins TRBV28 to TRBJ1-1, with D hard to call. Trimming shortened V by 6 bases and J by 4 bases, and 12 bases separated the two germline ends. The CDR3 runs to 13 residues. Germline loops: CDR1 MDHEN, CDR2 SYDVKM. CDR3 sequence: CASSKAVRTEAFF. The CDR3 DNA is TGTGCCAGCAGCAAGGCGGTTCGCACTGAAGCTTTCTTT.

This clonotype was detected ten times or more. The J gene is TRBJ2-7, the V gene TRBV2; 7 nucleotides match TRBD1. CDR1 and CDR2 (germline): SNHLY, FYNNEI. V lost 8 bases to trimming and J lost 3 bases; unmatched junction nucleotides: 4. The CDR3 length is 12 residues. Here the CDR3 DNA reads TGTGCCAGCTCAAGGACAGGCTACGAGCAGTACTTC. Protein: CASSRTGYEQYF.

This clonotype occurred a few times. The CDR3 DNA is TGTGCCAGCAGTCGAGGGGGGGACTACAATGAGCAGTTCTTC. It codes for CASSRGGDYNEQFF. The V call is TRBV2, the J call TRBJ2-1; tentatively, D is TRBD2 (7 bases). The germline CDR1 and CDR2 sequences are SNHLY and FYNNEI. The CDR3 has 14 residues. V dropped 5 bases and J dropped 3 bases, with 11 bases sitting between them.

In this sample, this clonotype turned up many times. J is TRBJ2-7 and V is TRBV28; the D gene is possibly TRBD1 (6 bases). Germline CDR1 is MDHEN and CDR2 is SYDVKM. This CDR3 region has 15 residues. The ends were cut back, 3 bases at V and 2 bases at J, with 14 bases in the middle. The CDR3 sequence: CASSFQGKVPYEQYF. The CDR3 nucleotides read TGTGCCAGCAGTTTTCAGGGGAAAGTGCCCTACGAGCAGTACTTC.

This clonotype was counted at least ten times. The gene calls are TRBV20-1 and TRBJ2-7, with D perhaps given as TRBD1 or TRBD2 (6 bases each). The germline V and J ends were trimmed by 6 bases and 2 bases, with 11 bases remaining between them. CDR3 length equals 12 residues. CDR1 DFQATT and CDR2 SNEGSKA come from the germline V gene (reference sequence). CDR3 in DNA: TGCAGTGCAGCTAGGGGGGCCTACGAGCAGTACTTC. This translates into CSAARGAYEQYF.

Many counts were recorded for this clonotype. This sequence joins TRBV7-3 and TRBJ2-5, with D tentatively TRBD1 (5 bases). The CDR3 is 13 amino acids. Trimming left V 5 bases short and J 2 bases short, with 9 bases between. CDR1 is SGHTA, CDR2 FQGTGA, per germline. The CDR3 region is CASSPDRQETQYF. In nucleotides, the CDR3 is TGTGCCAGCAGCCCCGACAGACAAGAGACCCAGTACTTC.

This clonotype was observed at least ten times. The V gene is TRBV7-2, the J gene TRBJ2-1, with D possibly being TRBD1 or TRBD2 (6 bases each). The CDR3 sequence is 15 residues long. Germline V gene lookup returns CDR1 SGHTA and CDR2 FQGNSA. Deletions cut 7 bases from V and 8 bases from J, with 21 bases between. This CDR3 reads CASTSERTGRHEQFF. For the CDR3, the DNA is TGTGCCAGCACCTCCGAGCGTACAGGGAGGCATGAGCAGTTCTTC.

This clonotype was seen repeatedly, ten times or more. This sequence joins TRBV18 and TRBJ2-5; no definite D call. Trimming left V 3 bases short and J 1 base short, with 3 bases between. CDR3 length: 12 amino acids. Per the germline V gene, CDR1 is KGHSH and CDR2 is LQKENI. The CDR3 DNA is TGTGCCAGCTCACCTATCCAAGAGACCCAGTACTTC. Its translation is CASSPIQETQYF.

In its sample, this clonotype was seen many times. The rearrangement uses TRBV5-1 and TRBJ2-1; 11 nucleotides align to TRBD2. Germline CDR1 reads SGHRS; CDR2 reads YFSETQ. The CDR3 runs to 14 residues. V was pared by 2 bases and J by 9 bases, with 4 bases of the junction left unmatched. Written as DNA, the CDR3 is TGCGCCAGCAGCTTTAGCGGGGGGGCGATTGAGCAGTTCTTC. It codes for CASSFSGGAIEQFF.

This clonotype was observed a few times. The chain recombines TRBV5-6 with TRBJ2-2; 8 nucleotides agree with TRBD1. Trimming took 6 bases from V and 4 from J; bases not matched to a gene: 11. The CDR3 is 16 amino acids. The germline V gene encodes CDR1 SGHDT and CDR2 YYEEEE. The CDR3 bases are TGTGCCAGCACACCCCTCGGACAGGGTAGCACCGGGGAGCTGTTTTTT. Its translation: CASTPLGQGSTGELFF. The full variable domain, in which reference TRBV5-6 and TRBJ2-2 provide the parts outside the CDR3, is DAGVTQSPTHLIKTRGQQVTLRCSPKSGHDTVSWYQQALGQGPQFIFQYYEEEERQRGNFPDRFSGHQFPNYSSELNVNALLLGDSALYLCASTPLGQGSTGELFFGEGSRLTVL.

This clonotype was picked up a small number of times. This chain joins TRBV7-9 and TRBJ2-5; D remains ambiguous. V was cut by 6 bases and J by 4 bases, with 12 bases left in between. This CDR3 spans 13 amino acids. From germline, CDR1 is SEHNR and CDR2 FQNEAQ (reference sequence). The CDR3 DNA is TGTGCCAGCAGAGACCACGCCGGAGAGACCCAGTACTTC. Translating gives CASRDHAGETQYF.

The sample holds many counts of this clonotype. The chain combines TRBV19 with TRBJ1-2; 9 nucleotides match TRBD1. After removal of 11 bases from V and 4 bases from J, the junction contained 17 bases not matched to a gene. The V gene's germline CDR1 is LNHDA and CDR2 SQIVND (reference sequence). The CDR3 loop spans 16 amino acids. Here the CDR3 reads CAANRGQGNLVYGYTF. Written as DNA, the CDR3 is TGTGCCGCCAATCGTGGACAGGGGAATTTGGTCTATGGCTACACCTTC.

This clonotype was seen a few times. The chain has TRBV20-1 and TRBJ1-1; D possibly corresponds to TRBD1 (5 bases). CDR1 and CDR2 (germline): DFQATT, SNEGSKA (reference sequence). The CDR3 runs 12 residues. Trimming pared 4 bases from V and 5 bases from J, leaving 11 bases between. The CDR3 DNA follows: TGCAGTGCTATCAGGGTAGGGACTGAAGCTTTCTTT. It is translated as CSAIRVGTEAFF.

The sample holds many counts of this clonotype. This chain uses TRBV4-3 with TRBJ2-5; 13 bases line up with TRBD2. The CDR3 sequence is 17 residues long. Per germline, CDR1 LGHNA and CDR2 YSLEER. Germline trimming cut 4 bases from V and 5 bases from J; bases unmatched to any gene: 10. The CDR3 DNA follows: TGCGCCAGCAGCCCTACCGGACTAGCGGGGGCCGCGGAGACCCAGTACTTC. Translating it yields CASSPTGLAGAAETQYF.

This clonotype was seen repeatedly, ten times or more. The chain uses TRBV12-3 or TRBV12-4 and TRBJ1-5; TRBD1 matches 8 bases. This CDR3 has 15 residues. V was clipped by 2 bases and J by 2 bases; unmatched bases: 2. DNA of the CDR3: TGTGCCAGCAGTTTAACAGGGGGGGGCAATCAGCCCCAGCATTTT. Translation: CASSLTGGGNQPQHF.

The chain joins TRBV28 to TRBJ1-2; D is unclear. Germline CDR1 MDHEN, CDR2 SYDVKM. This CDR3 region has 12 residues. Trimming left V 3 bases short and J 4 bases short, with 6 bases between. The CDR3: CASSFNSYGYTF. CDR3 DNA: TGTGCCAGCAGTTTCAACAGCTATGGCTACACCTTC.